The present TCR beta chain was sequenced within a study of cytomegalovirus exposure and HLA in healthy donors. Study overall: In an early release, HLA-typed donors contributed tens of millions of unique TCR sequences. Findings and limits, study-wide: Researchers counted around 170 TCR beta chains as cytomegalovirus-associated.

The CDR3 sequence is 15 residues long. Between the trimmed V and J ends, which lost 0 bases and 4 bases, there was a span of 13 bases. Germline CDR1 SGHRS, CDR2 YFSETQ. The PCR ran on 60 Vbeta and 13 Jbeta primers. Here immunoSEQ multiplex PCR was the method, and the copy in TCRdb shows in-frame clones only, minus some. Among roughly 130,000 clones listed, approximately 79% were seen once. The table lists this clone with a few counts. The antigen is undetermined. At the time of sampling, donors were nominally healthy, though unrecorded immune exposures were likely. The clonotype originates from a woman aged 45-60 years in good health and CMV-seropositive. The sample taken for sequencing was PBMCs. The rearrangement links TRBV5-1 to TRBJ1-1, with D possibly TRBD1 on 6 matching bases. The CDR3 DNA reads as TGCGCCAGCAGCTTGGTAGGGGGGGGTAGCACTGAAGCTTTCTTT. Its translation is CASSLVGGGSTEAFF.